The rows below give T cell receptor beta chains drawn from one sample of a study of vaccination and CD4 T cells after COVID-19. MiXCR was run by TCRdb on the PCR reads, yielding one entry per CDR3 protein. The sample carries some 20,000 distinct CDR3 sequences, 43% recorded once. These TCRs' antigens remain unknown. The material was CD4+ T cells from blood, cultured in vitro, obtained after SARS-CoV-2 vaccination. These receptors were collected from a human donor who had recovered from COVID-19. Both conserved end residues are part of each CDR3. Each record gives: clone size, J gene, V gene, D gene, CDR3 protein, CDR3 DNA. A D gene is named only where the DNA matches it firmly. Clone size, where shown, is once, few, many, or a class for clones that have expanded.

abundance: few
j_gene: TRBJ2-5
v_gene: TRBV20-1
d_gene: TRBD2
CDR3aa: CSASGEIQETQYF
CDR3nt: TGCAGTGCGAGCGGGGAGATCCAAGAGACCCAGTACTTC

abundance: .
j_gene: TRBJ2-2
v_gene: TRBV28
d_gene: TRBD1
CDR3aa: CASSPRDRKNTGELFF
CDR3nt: TGTGCCAGCAGTCCCCGGGACAGGAAGAACACCGGGGAGCTGTTTTTT

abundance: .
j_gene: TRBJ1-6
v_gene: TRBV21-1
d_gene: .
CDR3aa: CAESGRESPLHF
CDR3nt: TGTGCCGAGTCGGGGCGCGAATCACCCCTCCACTTT

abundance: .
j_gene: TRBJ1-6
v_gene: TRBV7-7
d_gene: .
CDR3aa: CASSLKENSPLHF
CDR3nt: TGTGCCAGCAGCTTAAAGGAGAATTCACCCCTCCACTTT

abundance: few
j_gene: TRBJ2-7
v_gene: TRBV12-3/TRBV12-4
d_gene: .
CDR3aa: CASSLYAGGPYEQYF
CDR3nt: TGTGCCAGCAGTCTATACGCCGGGGGGCCCTACGAGCAGTACTTC

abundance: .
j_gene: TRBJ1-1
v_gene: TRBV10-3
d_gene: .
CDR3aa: CAISESTAGYTEAFF
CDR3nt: TGTGCCATCAGTGAGTCGACCGCGGGGTATACTGAAGCTTTCTTT

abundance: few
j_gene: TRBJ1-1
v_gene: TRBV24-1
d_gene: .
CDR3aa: CATSYLDTGAEAFF
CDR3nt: TGTGCCACCAGTTACCTGGACACGGGCGCTGAAGCTTTCTTT

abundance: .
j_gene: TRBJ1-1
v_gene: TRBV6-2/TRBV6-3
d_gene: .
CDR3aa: CASRLATGTEAFF
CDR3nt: TGTGCCAGCAGGCTTGCCACGGGGACTGAAGCTTTCTTT

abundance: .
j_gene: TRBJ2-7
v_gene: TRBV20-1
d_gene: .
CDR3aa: CSAVSGNEQYF
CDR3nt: TGCAGTGCTGTCTCAGGGAATGAGCAGTACTTC

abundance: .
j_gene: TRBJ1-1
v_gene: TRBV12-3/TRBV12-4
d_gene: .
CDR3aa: CASSVRTASAFF
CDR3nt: TGTGCCAGCAGTGTCCGGACAGCGTCAGCTTTCTTT

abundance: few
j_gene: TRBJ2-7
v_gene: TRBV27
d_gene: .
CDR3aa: CASSWRGVSYEQYF
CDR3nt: TGTGCCAGCAGTTGGCGAGGGGTCTCCTACGAGCAGTACTTC

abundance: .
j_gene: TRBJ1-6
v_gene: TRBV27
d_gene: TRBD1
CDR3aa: CASSAEGTARGSPLHF
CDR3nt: TGTGCCAGCAGTGCCGAGGGGACAGCTCGAGGTTCACCCCTCCACTTT

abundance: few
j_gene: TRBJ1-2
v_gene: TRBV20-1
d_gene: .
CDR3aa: CSARTTVERSYTF
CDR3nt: TGCAGTGCTAGAACGACAGTTGAAAGGAGCTACACCTTC

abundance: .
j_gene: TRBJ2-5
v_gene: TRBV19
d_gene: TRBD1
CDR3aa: CAPQERQGHETQYF
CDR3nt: TGTGCCCCGCAGGAGAGACAGGGCCACGAGACCCAGTACTTC

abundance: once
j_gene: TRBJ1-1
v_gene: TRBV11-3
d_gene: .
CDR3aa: CASSSRAFYTMNTEAFF
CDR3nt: TGTGCCAGCAGCTCGAGGGCCTTCTACACGATGAACACTGAAGCTTTCTTT

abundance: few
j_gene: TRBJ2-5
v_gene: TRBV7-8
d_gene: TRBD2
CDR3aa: CASSLGPGGQETQYF
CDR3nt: TGTGCCAGCAGCTTAGGGCCGGGGGGGCAGGAGACCCAGTACTTC

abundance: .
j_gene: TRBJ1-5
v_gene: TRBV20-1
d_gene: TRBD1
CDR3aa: CSASVPGQGARKGQPQHF
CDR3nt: TGCAGTGCTAGCGTCCCGGGACAGGGGGCAAGGAAGGGTCAGCCCCAGCATTTT

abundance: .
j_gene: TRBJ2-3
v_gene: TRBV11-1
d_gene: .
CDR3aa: CASGSSDTQYF
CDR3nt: TGTGCCAGCGGATCTTCAGATACGCAGTATTTT

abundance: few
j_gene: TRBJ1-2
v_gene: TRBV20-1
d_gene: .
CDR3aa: CSATGVGDYGYTF
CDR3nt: TGCAGTGCTACTGGGGTAGGCGACTATGGCTACACCTTC

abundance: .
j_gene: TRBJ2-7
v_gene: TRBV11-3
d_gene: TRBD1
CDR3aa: CASSSQRQGAREQYF
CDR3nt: TGTGCCAGCAGCTCACAGAGACAGGGGGCTCGGGAGCAGTACTTC

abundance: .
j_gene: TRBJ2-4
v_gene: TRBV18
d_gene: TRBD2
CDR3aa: CASSPFREGPKNIQYF
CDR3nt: TGTGCCAGCTCACCATTCCGGGAGGGCCCCAAAAACATTCAGTACTTC

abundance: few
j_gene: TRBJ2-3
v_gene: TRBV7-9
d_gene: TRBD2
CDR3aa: CATMTSGTDTQYF
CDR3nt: TGTGCCACCATGACTAGCGGCACAGATACGCAGTATTTT

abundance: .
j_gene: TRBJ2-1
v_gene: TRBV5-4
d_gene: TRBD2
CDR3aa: CASSLGGGNSYNEQFF
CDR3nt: TGTGCCAGCAGCTTGGGCGGGGGGAACTCCTACAATGAGCAGTTCTTC

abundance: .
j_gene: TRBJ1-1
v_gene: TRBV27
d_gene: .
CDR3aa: CASSLGPGMVTEAFF
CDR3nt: TGTGCCAGCAGTTTAGGCCCGGGAATGGTGACTGAAGCTTTCTTT

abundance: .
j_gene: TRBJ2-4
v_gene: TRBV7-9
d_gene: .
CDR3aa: CASSFEGFKNIQYF
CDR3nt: TGTGCCAGCAGCTTTGAGGGATTCAAAAACATTCAGTACTTC

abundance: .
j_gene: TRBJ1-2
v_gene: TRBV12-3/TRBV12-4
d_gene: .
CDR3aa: CASSLARDYGYTF
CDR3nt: TGTGCCAGCAGTTTAGCGAGGGACTATGGCTACACCTTC

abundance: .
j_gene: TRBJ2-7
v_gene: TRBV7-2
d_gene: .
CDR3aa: CASSLALGGANEQYF
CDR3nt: TGTGCCAGCAGCTTAGCCCTGGGAGGAGCAAACGAGCAGTACTTC